This T cell receptor (beta chain) appears in the sequencing data of a study of persistence of HIV-infected CD4 T cells. The immunoSEQ assay was version 4, run in survey mode. Produced via immunoSEQ multiplex PCR; TCRdb's table is partial and in-frame only. This sample has 15,000 to 20,000 clones, with less than 65% found just once. Germline V gives CDR1 SGHRS, CDR2 YFSETQ. The V gene lost 4 bases and the J gene lost 1 base, with 17 bases spanning the gap. This CDR3 is 16 amino acids long. Lysates of CMV-infected fibroblasts at around 10 ug/mL stimulated these cells. Sorting selected CD4+ T cells upregulating both CD40 ligand and CD69. This clone came up a few times. Antigen specificity is unknown.

The receptor was isolated from an adult woman with HIV who was CMV-seropositive. Sequences were derived from CD4+ T cells sorted from PBMCs after roughly 20-hour stimulation, sampled from a patient who received antiretroviral therapy. The chain uses TRBV5-1 and TRBJ1-1; maybe TRBD1 (5 bases). The CDR3, as DNA: TGCGCCAGCAGCCCTGAAGGGGCGCTTAAGAACACTGAAGCTTTCTTT. This translates into CASSPEGALKNTEAFF.